The next 4 T cell receptor beta chains were all read from a single sample in a study of response to subunit inactivated influenza vaccine. Via MiXCR, TCRdb re-called the RT-PCR reads, giving one row per CDR3 protein. Altogether about 190,000 distinct CDR3 sequences are present, over 13% being singletons, with the ten largest covering approximately 27%. Sequenced material: CD8+ T cells sorted from PBMCs, taken less than 6 days after vaccination. These receptors came from a man aged 45-65 years who received an inactivated influenza vaccine.

The V and J genes are TRBV6-5 and TRBJ2-7; D gene uncertain. V was clipped by 2 bases and J by 0 bases, with 5 bases between them. The CDR3 loop spans 13 amino acids. CDR1 and CDR2 from the germline V gene are MNHEY and SVGAGI. CDR3 in amino acids: CASSYGYSYEQYF. The CDR3 bases are TGTGCCAGCAGTTACGGATACTCCTACGAGCAGTACTTC.

This clonotype was recorded at least ten times. The chain recombines TRBV7-3 with TRBJ2-1, with D perhaps matching TRBD1 (5 bases). V shed 2 bases and J shed 11 bases, with 13 bases lying between them. Germline assignment: CDR1 SGHTA and CDR2 FQGTGA. The CDR3 totals 13 residues. CDR3 DNA sequence: TGTGCCAGCAGCTTAGATGAGGACACCCAGCAGTTCTTC. This translates into CASSLDEDTQQFF.

V and J are TRBV5-8 and TRBJ1-1; D gene uncertain. The CDR3 spans 13 residues. CDR1 and CDR2 from the germline V gene are SGHTS and YDEGEE. Trimming took 0 bases from V and 5 from J, leaving 8 bases between them. The CDR3 nucleotides read TGTGCCAGCAGCTTGGATTTGGAGACTGAAGCTTTCTTT. As protein: CASSLDLETEAFF. The full variable domain, completed using reference TRBV5-8 and TRBJ1-1, is EAGVTQSPTHLIKTRGQQATLRCSPISGHTSVYWYQQALGLGLQFLLWYDEGEERNRGNFPPRFSGRQFPNYSSELNVNALELEDSALYLCASSLDLETEAFFGQGTRLTVV.

This clonotype occurred a few times. V usage is TRBV25-1 and J usage is TRBJ1-2; 10 bases match TRBD1. CDR1 is MGHDK and CDR2 is SYGVNS in the germline V gene. Trimming removed 0 bases from V and 4 bases from J; junction bases left unmatched: 11. The CDR3 spans 18 residues. CDR3 in amino acids: CASSEYSVGTGEVYGYTF. Here the CDR3 DNA reads TGTGCCAGCAGTGAATATTCAGTAGGGACAGGGGAAGTCTATGGCTACACCTTC.